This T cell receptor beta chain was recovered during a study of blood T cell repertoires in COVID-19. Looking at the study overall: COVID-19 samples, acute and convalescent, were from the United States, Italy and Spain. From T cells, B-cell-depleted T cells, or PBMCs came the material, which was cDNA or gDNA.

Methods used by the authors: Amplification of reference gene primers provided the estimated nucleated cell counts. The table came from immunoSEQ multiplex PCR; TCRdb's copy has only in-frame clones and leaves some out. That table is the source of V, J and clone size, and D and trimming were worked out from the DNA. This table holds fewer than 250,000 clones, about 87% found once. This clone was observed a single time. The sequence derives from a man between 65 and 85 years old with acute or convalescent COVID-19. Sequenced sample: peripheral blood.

The CDR3 DNA is TGTGCCAGCAGCTTGGGGACAGGAACATACAATGAGCAGTTCTTC. Translation: CASSLGTGTYNEQFF. The rearrangement links TRBV11-3 to TRBJ2-1; 8 nucleotides match TRBD1. The CDR3 runs 15 residues. Unmatched junction bases numbered 5, after V lost 3 bases and J lost 4 bases. In germline, CDR1 is SGHNT, CDR2 YENEEA.